The next 2 T cell receptor beta chains were all read from a single sample in a study of shared clonotypes between healthy human individuals. Assay used: immunoSEQ multiplex PCR; TCRdb lists only in-frame clones, some missing. Among over a million clones listed, 98% were seen once. Sequenced sample: naive CD4+ T cells sorted from blood. The subset: CD45RA+ positively selected. These receptors were collected from a man aged 25-45 years in good health.

The rearrangement links TRBV28 to TRBJ1-1; D gene unclear. This CDR3 has 12 amino acids. V gave up 3 bases and J gave up 1 base, with 3 bases separating them. Germline CDR1 is MDHEN and CDR2 is SYDVKM. The CDR3 coding sequence is TGTGCCAGCAGTTTTTGGAACACTGAAGCTTTCTTT. This gives the protein CASSFWNTEAFF.

The gene calls are TRBV10-1 and TRBJ2-1, with unresolved D. Trimming stripped 5 bases from V and 7 bases from J, with 12 bases between. The CDR3 runs to 13 residues. Germline V gives CDR1 WNHNN, CDR2 SYGVQD (reference sequence). The CDR3 loop is CASSRLGPNEQFF. The CDR3 nucleotides read TGCGCCAGCAGTCGCCTTGGGCCAAATGAGCAGTTCTTC.